This T cell receptor (beta chain) stems from a study of T cells expressing NK-cell markers (dated by TCRdb to about 2020). In the study overall: In sorted CD3+CD56+NKG2C+, CD3+CD56+NKG2C- and CD3+CD56-NKG2C+ T-cell subsets from 8 or 9 donors, TCR beta-chain repertoires were profiled. Among the eight sequenced donors, seven were HCMV-seropositive and one was HCMV-seronegative. Libraries were sequenced as 2 x 150 bp reads on Illumina HiSeq 2000/2500, MiSeq or NextSeq. The eight sequenced donors were randomly selected healthy volunteers, three men and five women. The paper as a whole reports these results and caveats: It remained unclear whether the expanded NKG2C-expressing T cell clones were specific for HCMV antigens. Those dominant clonotypes were again the most abundant among CD3+CD56-NKG2C+ cells in a handful of donors, at about 25-65%. In several donors, the dominant CD3+CD56+NKG2C+ clonotypes were found to rank among the top 10 CD8+ clonotypes and to make up about 1.0-8% of CD8+ T cells.

Sequencing took place on an Illumina HiSeq 2000. TCR beta cDNA libraries were made by 5'RACE template switching that added a universal primer site and unique molecular identifiers. cDNA synthesis was primed from the TCR beta constant segment and was followed by two successive PCR amplification steps. In the original analysis: MIGEC was used to demultiplex reads and group the reads by UMI, and MiTCR was used to assemble and quantify clonotypes. Only TCR cDNA sequences supported by at least two reads were kept to exclude erroneous sequences. The tcR package was used for downstream repertoire analysis, and clonotypes were matched between fractions using CDR3 nucleotide sequence together with V segment. VDJmatch was used to annotate antigen specificity against VDJdb, with one amino acid substitution in CDR3 permitted. After TCRdb reprocessed the reads, each CDR3 protein sequence was kept as one row, without DNA. The V and J calls come from TCRdb's annotation, not from the publication. The sample table records about 190,000 distinct CDR3 sequences. Of the sample, around 20% falls within the top ten clones.

CDR1 and CDR2 were assigned from the germline V gene (reference sequence) as LGHDT and YNNKEL. Taken from cysteine to phenylalanine, the CDR3 has 16 residues. DNA is not on record. A remark on this clonotype: Its antigen is currently not known.

To determine HCMV serostatus, a commercial ELISA kit was used to detect HCMV-specific IgG in serum. Peripheral blood mononuclear cells were isolated from blood by Ficoll density gradient centrifugation. The receptor was isolated from a man between 18 and 69 years old in good health. Sequencing used blood T cells: a sorted CD56 or NKG2C T cell subset, CD4+ or CD8+ T cells, or bulk PBMC T cells (not recorded which). The chain couples TRBV3-1 to TRBJ2-3. The CDR3 is CASSQESETNPDTQYF.